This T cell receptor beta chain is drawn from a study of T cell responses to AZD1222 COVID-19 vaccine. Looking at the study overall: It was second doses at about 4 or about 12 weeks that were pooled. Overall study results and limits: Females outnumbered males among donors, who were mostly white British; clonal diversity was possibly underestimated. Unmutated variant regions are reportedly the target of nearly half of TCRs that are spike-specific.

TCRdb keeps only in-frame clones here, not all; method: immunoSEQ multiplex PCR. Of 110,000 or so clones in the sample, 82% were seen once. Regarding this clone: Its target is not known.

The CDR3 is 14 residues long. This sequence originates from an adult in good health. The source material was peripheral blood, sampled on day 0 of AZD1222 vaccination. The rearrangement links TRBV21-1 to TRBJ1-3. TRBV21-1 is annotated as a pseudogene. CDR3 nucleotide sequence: TGTGCCAGCAGCAAAGCGCTGGGGGGAAACACCATATATTTT. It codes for CASSKALGGNTIYF.